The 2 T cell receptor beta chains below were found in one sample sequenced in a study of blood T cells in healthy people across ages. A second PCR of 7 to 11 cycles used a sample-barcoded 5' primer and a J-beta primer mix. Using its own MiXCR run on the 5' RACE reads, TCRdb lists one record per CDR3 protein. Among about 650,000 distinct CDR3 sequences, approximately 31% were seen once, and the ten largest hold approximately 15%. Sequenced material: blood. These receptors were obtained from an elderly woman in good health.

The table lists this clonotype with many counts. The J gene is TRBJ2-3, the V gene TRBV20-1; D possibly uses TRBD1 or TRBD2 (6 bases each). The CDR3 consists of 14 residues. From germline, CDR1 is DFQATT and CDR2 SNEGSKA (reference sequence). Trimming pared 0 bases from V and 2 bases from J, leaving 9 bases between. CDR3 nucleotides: TGCAGTGCTAGAGAGGGGGGCAACACAGATACGCAGTATTTT. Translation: CSAREGGNTDTQYF.

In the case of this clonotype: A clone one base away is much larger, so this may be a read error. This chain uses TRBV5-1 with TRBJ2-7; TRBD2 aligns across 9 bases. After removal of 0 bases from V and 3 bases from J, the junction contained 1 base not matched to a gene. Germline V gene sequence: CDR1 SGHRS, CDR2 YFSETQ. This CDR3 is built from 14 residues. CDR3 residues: CASSLEAGGYEQYF. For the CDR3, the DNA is TGCGCCAGCAGCTTGGAAGCGGGGGGCTACGAGCAGTACTTC.